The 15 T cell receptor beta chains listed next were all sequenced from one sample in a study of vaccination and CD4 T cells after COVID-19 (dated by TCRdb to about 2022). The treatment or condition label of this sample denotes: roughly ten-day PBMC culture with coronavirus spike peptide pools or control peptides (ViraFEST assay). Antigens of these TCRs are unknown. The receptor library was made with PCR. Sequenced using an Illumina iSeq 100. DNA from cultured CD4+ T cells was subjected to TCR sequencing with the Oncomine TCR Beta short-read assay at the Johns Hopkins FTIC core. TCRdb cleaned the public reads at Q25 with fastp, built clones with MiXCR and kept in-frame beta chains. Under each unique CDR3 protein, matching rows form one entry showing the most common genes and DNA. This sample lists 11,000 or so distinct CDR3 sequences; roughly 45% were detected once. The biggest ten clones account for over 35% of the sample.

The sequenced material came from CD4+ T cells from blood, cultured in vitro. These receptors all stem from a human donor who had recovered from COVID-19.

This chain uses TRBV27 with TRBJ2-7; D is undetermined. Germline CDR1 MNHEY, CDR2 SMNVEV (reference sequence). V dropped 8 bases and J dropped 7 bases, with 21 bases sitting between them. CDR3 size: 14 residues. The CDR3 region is CASAEPPLLLEQYF. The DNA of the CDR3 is TGTGCCAGCGCCGAACCCCCTTTATTGTTAGAGCAGTACTTC.

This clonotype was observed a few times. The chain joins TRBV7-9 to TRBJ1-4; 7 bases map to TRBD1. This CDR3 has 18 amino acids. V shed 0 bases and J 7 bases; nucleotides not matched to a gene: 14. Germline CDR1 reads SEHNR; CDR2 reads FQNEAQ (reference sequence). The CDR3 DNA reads TGTGCCAGCAGCTTAGCTCGTCCTCTCCTAGGGGGCCGTGAAAAACTGTTTTTT. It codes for CASSLARPLLGGREKLFF.

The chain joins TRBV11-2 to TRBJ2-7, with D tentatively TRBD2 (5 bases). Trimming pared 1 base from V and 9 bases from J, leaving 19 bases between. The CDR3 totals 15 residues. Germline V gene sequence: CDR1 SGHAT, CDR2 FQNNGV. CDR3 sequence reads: CASSLGGSTIGVQYF. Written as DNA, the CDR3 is TGTGCCAGCAGCTTAGGCGGATCTACGATCGGGGTGCAGTACTTC.

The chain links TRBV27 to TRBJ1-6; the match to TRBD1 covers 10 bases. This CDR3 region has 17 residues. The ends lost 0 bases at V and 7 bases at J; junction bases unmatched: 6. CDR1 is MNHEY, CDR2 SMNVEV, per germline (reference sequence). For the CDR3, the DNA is TGTGCCAGCAGTTTATCGCCGGGACAGGGGTTGAATTCACCCCTCCACTTT. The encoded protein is CASSLSPGQGLNSPLHF.

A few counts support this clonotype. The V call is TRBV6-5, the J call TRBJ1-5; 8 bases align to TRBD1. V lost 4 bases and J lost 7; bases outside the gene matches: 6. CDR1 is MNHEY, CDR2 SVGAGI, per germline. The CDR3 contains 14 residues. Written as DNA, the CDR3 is TGTGCCAGCAGTTTTTCAGGGGGCGGCCAGCCCCAGCATTTT. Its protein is CASSFSGGGQPQHF.

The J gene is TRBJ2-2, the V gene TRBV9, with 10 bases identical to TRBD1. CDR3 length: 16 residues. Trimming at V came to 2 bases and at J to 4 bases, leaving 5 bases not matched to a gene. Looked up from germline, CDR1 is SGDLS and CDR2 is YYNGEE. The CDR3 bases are TGTGCCAGCAGCGTCCGGGACAGGGGATCCACCGGGGAGCTGTTTTTT. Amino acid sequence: CASSVRDRGSTGELFF. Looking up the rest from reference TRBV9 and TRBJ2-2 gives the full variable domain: DSGVTQTPKHLITATGQRVTLRCSPRSGDLSVYWYQQSLDQGLQFLIQYYNGEERAKGNILERFSAQQFPDLHSELNLSSLELGDSALYFCASSVRDRGSTGELFFGEGSRLTVL.

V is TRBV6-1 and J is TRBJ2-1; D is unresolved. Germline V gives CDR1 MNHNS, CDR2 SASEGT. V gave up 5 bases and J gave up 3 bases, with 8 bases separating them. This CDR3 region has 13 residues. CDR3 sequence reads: CASSPLIYNEQFF. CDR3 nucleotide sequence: TGTGCCAGCAGTCCACTGATCTACAATGAGCAGTTCTTC.

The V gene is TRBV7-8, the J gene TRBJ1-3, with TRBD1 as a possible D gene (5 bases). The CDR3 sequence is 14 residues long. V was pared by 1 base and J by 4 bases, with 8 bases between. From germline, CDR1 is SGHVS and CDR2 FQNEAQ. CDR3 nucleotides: TGTGCCAGCAGCTTAGGGACAACGGGAAACACCATATATTTT. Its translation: CASSLGTTGNTIYF. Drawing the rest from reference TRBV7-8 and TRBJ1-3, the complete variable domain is GAGVSQSPRYKVAKRGQDVALRCDPISGHVSLFWYQQALGQGPEFLTYFQNEAQLDKSGLPSDRFFAERPEGSVSTLKIQRTQQEDSAVYLCASSLGTTGNTIYFGEGSWLTVV.

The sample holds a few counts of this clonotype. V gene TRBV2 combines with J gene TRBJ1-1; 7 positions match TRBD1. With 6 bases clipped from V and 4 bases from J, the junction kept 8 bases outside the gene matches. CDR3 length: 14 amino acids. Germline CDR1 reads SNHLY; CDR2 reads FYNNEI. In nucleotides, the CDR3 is TGTGCCAGCAGGGCCAGGGGGGGGCTCACTGAAGCTTTCTTT. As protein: CASRARGGLTEAFF. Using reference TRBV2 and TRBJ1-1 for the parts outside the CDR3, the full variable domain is EPEVTQTPSHQVTQMGQEVILRCVPISNHLYFYWYRQILGQKVEFLVSFYNNEISEKSEIFDDQFSVERPDGSNFTLKIRSTKLEDSAMYFCASRARGGLTEAFFGQGTRLTVV.

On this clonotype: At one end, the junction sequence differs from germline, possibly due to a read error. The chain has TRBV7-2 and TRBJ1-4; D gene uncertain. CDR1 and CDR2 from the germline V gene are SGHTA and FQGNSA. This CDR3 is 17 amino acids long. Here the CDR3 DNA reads TGCGCCAGCAGCCAAGATCGAGGGTGGTATACTAATGAAAAACTGTTTTTT. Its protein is CASSQDRGWYTNEKLFF.

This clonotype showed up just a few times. The CDR3 nucleotides read TGTGCCAGCAGTCCCAGGGCCTCGTCCGCTGAAGCTTTCTTT. Its protein product is CASSPRASSAEAFF. This chain connects TRBV12-3 or TRBV12-4 to TRBJ1-1; a weak D match, TRBD1 (5 bases). The CDR3 loop spans 14 amino acids. V lost 5 bases to trimming and J lost 6 bases, with 16 bases between them.

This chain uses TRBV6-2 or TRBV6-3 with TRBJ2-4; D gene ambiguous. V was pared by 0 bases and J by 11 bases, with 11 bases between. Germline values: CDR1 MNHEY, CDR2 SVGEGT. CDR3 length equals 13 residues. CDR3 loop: CASSYSTPPVQYF. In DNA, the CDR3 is TGTGCCAGCAGTTACTCGACCCCCCCAGTTCAGTACTTC.

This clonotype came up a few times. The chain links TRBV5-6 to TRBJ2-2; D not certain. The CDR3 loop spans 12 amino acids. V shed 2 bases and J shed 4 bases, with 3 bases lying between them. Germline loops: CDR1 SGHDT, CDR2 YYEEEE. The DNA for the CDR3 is TGTGCCAGCAGCTTTACCACCGGGGAGCTGTTTTTT. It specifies CASSFTTGELFF.

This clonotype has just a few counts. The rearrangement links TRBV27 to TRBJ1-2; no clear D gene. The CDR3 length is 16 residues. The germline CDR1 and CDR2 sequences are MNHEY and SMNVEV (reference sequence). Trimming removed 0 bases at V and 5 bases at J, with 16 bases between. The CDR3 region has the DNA TGTGCCAGCAGTTTATCCTTTGGTGGGCTGGGTTATGGCTACACCTTC. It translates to CASSLSFGGLGYGYTF.

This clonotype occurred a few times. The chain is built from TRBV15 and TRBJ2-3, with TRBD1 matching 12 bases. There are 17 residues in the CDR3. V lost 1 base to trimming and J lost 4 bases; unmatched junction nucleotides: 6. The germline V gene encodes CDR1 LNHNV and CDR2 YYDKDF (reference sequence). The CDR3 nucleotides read TGTGCCACCAGCAGAGGGGGGACAGGGGGCCTCTCAGATACGCAGTATTTT. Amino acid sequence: CATSRGGTGGLSDTQYF.